This record covers a single T cell receptor beta chain. Its antigen is not identified. Libraries were made from TCR beta cDNA, and they carried unique molecular identifiers. Between roughly 0.95 and 10 million T cells gave rise to roughly 0.5 million cDNA molecules. TCRdb fed the PCR reads into MiXCR, producing one record per CDR3 protein. This table holds about 430,000 distinct CDR3 sequences, approximately 42% found once. This sample stems from a study of post-analysis software for immune sequencing data. Across the whole study: Patients with relapsing-remitting, secondary progressive and progressive-relapsing multiple sclerosis courses were all represented. Whole-study results and caveats: Those samples that were prepared in the same batch co-clustered strongly by F measure. Among a few TRBV segments more frequent in patients than controls were TRBV5-6, TRBV5-1 and TRBV20-1.

V was cut by 5 bases and J by 3 bases, with 14 bases left in between. CDR1 is MNHEY and CDR2 is SVGEGT in the germline V gene. CDR3 length equals 16 residues. The chain couples TRBV6-2 or TRBV6-3 to TRBJ2-6, with unresolved D. What was sequenced was blood. The TCR sequence derives from a girl aged 2 to 10 with multiple sclerosis. The DNA of the CDR3 is TGTGCCAGCAGTAATATAGGCGGTGGTGGGGCCAACGTCCTGACTTTC. It codes for CASSNIGGGGANVLTF.